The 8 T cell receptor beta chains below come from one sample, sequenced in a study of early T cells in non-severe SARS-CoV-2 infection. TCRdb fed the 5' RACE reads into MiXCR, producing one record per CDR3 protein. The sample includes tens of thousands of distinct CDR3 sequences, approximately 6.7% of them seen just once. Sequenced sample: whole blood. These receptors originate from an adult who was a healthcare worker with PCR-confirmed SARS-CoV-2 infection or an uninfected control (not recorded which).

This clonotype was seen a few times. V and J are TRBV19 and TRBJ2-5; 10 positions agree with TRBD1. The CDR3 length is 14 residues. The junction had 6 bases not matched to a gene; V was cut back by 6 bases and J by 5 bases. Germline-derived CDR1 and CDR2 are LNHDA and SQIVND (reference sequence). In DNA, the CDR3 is TGTGCCAGTAGAGAGACAGGGGGCCTGGAGACCCAGTACTTC. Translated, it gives CASRETGGLETQYF.

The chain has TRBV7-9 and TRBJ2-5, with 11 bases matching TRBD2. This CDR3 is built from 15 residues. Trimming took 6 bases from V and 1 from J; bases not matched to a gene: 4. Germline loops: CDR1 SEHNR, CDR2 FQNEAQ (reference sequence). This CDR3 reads CASRGGLAVQETQYF. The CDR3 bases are TGTGCCAGCAGGGGGGGACTAGCGGTCCAAGAGACCCAGTACTTC.

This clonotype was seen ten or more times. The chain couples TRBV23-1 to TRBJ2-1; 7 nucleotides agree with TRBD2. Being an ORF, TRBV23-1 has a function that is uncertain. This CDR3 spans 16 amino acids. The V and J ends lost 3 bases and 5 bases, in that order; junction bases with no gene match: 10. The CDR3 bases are TGCGCCAGCAGTCACCCTCTCTGGGGGAGGGACAATGAGCAGTTCTTC. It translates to CASSHPLWGRDNEQFF.

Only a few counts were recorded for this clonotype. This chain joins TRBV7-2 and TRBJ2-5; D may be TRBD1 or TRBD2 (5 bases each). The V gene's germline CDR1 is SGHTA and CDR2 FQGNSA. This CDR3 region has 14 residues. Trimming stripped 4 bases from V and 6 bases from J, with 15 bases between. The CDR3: CASSSQGPGKTQYF. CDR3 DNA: TGTGCCAGCAGCTCGCAGGGACCCGGGAAGACCCAGTACTTC.

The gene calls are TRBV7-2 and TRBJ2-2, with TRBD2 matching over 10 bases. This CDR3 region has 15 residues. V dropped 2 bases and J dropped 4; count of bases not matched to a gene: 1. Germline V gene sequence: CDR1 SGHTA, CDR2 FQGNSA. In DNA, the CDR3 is TGTGCCAGCAGCTTAACTAGCGGGGCCACCGGGGAGCTGTTTTTT. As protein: CASSLTSGATGELFF.

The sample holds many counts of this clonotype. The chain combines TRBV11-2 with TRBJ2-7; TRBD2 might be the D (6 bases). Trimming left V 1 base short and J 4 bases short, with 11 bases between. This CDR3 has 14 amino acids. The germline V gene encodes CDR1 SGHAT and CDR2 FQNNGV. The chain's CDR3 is CASSLVGGEYEQYF. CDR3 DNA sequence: TGTGCCAGCAGCTTAGTCGGAGGGGAATACGAGCAGTACTTC.

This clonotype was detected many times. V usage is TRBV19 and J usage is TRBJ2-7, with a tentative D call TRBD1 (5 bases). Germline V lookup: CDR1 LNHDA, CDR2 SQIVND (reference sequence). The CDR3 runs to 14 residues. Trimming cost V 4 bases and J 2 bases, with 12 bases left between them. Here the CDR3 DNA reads TGTGCCAGTAGTAAGACAGCTTACACCTACGAGCAGTACTTC. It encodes CASSKTAYTYEQYF. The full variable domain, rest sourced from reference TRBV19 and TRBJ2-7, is DGGITQSPKYLFRKEGQNVTLSCEQNLNHDAMYWYRQDPGQGLRLIYYSQIVNDFQKGDIAEGYSVSREKKESFPLTVTSAQKNPTAFYLCASSKTAYTYEQYFGPGTRLTVT.

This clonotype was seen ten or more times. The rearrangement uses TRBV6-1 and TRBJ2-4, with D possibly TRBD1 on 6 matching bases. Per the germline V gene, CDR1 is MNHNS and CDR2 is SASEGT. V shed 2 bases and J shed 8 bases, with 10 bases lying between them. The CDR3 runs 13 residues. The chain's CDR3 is CASSESPGDIQYF. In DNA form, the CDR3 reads TGTGCCAGCAGTGAAAGTCCAGGGGACATTCAGTACTTC.